This T cell receptor (beta chain) is drawn from a study of early T cells in non-severe SARS-CoV-2 infection. Study in general: Bulk RNA taken from unsorted whole blood was sequenced, leaving chains unpaired.

This clonotype was detected ten times or more. Its antigen is unidentified. V shed 2 bases, J shed 5 bases, and the junction held 7 bases outside the gene matches. Per germline, CDR1 SGHRS and CDR2 YFSETQ. The CDR3 has 15 residues. Unique molecular identifiers were added to individual cDNA molecules. Via MiXCR, TCRdb re-called the 5' RACE reads, giving one row per CDR3 protein. This sample yields 25,000 to 30,000 distinct CDR3 sequences, of which approximately 4% are seen a single time; over 9% belongs to the top ten. Points from the study as a whole: Anti-spike CD8 responses were favored by VDJdb matching, which missed private and CD4 specificities.

This clonotype originated in an adult who was a healthcare worker with PCR-confirmed SARS-CoV-2 infection or an uninfected control (not recorded which). Material for sequencing was whole blood. The chain combines TRBV5-1 with TRBJ2-1; 7 bases match TRBD1. CDR3 sequence reads: CASSLLQGKDNEQFF. The CDR3 DNA sequence: TGCGCCAGCAGCTTATTACAGGGGAAGGACAATGAGCAGTTCTTC.